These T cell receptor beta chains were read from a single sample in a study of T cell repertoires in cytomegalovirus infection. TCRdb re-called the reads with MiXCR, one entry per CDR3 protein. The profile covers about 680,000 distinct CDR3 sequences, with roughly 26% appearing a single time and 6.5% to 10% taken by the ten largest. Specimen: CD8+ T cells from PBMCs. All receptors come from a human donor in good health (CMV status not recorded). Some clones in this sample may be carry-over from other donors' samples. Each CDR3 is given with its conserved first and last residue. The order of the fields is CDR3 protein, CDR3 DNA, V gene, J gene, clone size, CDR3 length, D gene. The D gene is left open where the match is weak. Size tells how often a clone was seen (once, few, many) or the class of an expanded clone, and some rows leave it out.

CDR3aa: CASSLGPNTEAYF
CDR3nt: TGTGCCAGCAGTTTAGGTCCGAACACTGAAGCTTACTTT
v_gene: TRBV27
j_gene: TRBJ1-1
abundance: .
len: 13
d_gene: .

CDR3aa: CSVFPEAGRPNYGYTF
CDR3nt: TGCAGCGTATTCCCGGAGGCTGGCAGGCCGAACTATGGCTACACCTTC
v_gene: TRBV29-1
j_gene: TRBJ1-2
abundance: .
len: 16
d_gene: .

CDR3aa: CATIGDRGRPGANVLTF
CDR3nt: TGTGCCACCATTGGGGACAGGGGGCGACCTGGGGCCAACGTCCTGACTTTC
v_gene: TRBV14
j_gene: TRBJ2-6
abundance: few
len: 17
d_gene: TRBD1

CDR3aa: CASSMGLAGLSYNEQFF
CDR3nt: TGTGCCAGCAGCATGGGACTAGCGGGGTTATCCTACAATGAGCAGTTCTTC
v_gene: TRBV9
j_gene: TRBJ2-1
abundance: few
len: 17
d_gene: TRBD2

CDR3aa: CASSYLTRDEQFF
CDR3nt: TGTGCCAGCAGTTACCTTACCCGCGATGAGCAGTTCTTC
v_gene: TRBV6-6
j_gene: TRBJ2-1
abundance: .
len: 13
d_gene: .

CDR3aa: CSVPSGGSSYNEQFF
CDR3nt: TGCAGCGTTCCTAGCGGGGGGAGCTCCTACAATGAGCAGTTCTTC
v_gene: TRBV29-1
j_gene: TRBJ2-1
abundance: .
len: 15
d_gene: TRBD2

CDR3aa: CASSSVGPKETQYF
CDR3nt: TGTGCCAGCAGCTCGGTTGGACCCAAAGAGACCCAGTACTTC
v_gene: TRBV7-2
j_gene: TRBJ2-5
abundance: many
len: 14
d_gene: .

CDR3aa: CASSPGQAQEVLSETQYF
CDR3nt: TGTGCCAGCAGCCCGGGACAGGCACAAGAAGTTCTCTCCGAGACCCAGTACTTC
v_gene: TRBV4-2
j_gene: TRBJ2-5
abundance: few
len: 18
d_gene: TRBD1

CDR3aa: CASSQGTGRLTDTQYF
CDR3nt: TGTGCCAGCAGCCAAGGAACCGGACGCCTCACAGATACGCAGTATTTT
v_gene: TRBV14
j_gene: TRBJ2-3
abundance: .
len: 16
d_gene: .

CDR3aa: CASSQDMGGHTEAFF
CDR3nt: TGCGCCAGCAGCCAAGATATGGGGGGCCACACTGAAGCTTTCTTT
v_gene: TRBV4-3
j_gene: TRBJ1-1
abundance: few
len: 15
d_gene: .

CDR3aa: CVSRPGWTETQYF
CDR3nt: TGTGTCAGCAGGCCCGGCTGGACAGAGACCCAGTACTTC
v_gene: TRBV6-6
j_gene: TRBJ2-5
abundance: .
len: 13
d_gene: .

CDR3aa: CASSLGSGEETQYF
CDR3nt: TGTGCCAGCAGTTTAGGCTCAGGGGAAGAGACCCAGTACTTC
v_gene: TRBV12-3/TRBV12-4
j_gene: TRBJ2-5
abundance: .
len: 14
d_gene: .

CDR3aa: CASSPFGHNEQFF
CDR3nt: TGTGCCAGCAGTCCGTTTGGCCACAATGAGCAGTTCTTC
v_gene: TRBV28
j_gene: TRBJ2-1
abundance: few
len: 13
d_gene: .

CDR3aa: CSVGGSGEKLFF
CDR3nt: TGCAGCGTTGGGGGATCGGGTGAAAAACTGTTTTTT
v_gene: TRBV29-1
j_gene: TRBJ1-4
abundance: few
len: 12
d_gene: .

CDR3aa: CASTLKQETQYF
CDR3nt: TGTGCCAGCACCTTAAAGCAAGAGACCCAGTACTTC
v_gene: TRBV7-6
j_gene: TRBJ2-5
abundance: few
len: 12
d_gene: .

CDR3aa: CASSQEVPWTGGNYNEQFF
CDR3nt: TGCGCCAGCAGCCAAGAGGTCCCCTGGACAGGGGGGAACTACAATGAGCAGTTCTTC
v_gene: TRBV4-1
j_gene: TRBJ2-1
abundance: few
len: 19
d_gene: TRBD1